These 13 T cell receptor beta chains were sequenced from one sample in a study of human T cells and chemical hapten exposure. A single record per CDR3 protein comes from TCRdb applying MiXCR to the RACE reads. This table holds approximately 320,000 distinct CDR3 sequences, around 5.5% found once. Regarding time point: pre-sensitization, week 0. Regarding treatment: therapeutic diphenylcyclopropenone sensitization with weekly scalp DPC. The sequenced sample was whole blood, obtained in connection with sensitization to the hapten diphenylcyclopropenone (DPC). The receptors come from a young woman with alopecia areata. Some clones in this sample may be carry-over from other donors' samples.

This clonotype was counted many times. The chain employs TRBV12-3 or TRBV12-4 and TRBJ2-5; D unclear. The CDR3 contains 14 residues. The germline V and J ends were trimmed by 10 bases and 5 bases, with 20 bases remaining between them. The CDR3 region is CATTWRDRQETQYF. CDR3 DNA sequence: TGTGCCACCACTTGGAGAGACCGGCAGGAGACCCAGTACTTC.

The chain carries TRBV18 and TRBJ1-2; maybe TRBD1 (6 bases). CDR1 and CDR2 from the germline V gene are KGHSH and LQKENI. The CDR3 length is 18 residues. V was trimmed by 6 bases and J by 1 base, leaving 24 bases between them. This chain's CDR3 is CASSAQDGTPNSNYGYTF. CDR3 DNA sequence: TGTGCCAGCTCCGCTCAGGATGGGACACCAAACAGTAACTATGGCTACACCTTC.

This clonotype was detected ten times or more. This chain connects TRBV5-1 to TRBJ2-3, with TRBD1 as a possible D gene (5 bases). CDR3 length equals 14 residues. CDR1 SGHRS and CDR2 YFSETQ come from the germline V gene. V dropped 0 bases and J dropped 6 bases, with 11 bases sitting between them. The CDR3 DNA sequence: TGCGCCAGCAGCTTGGTAACAGGAACGGATACGCAGTATTTT. It encodes CASSLVTGTDTQYF.

This clonotype was counted ten times or more. The chain joins TRBV5-1 to TRBJ1-1, with D perhaps matching TRBD1 (5 bases). Trimming left V 0 bases short and J 10 bases short, with 10 bases between. Germline assignment: CDR1 SGHRS and CDR2 YFSETQ. This CDR3 contains 12 residues. CDR3 amino acids: CASSLDAGRAFF. The CDR3, as DNA: TGCGCCAGCAGCTTGGACGCGGGGCGAGCTTTCTTT.

This clonotype was observed a few times. This chain joins TRBV20-1 and TRBJ2-1; D may be TRBD1 (6 bases). Germline V lookup: CDR1 DFQATT, CDR2 SNEGSKA (reference sequence). The CDR3 is 11 residues long. Here the CDR3 reads CTTNRQDEQFF. CDR3 in DNA: TGCACCACGAACCGACAGGATGAGCAGTTCTTC.

In its sample, this clonotype was seen a few times. The junction shows a germline mismatch at one end, possibly a read error. The chain has TRBV20-1 and TRBJ2-5, with D unclear. Germline V CDR1 and CDR2: DFQATT, SNEGSKA (reference sequence). This CDR3 spans 10 amino acids. The CDR3 coding sequence is TGCAGTGCTTTAAAAGATACCCAGTACTTC. Its protein product is CSALKDTQYF.

The sample holds many counts of this clonotype. The V and J genes are TRBV7-2 and TRBJ2-1; no clear D. There are 11 residues in the CDR3. Trimming pared 3 bases from V and 3 bases from J, leaving 0 bases between. The germline gives CDR1 SGHTA, CDR2 FQGNSA. The CDR3: CASSFYNEQFF. CDR3 in DNA: TGTGCCAGCAGCTTCTACAATGAGCAGTTCTTC.

This clonotype was seen repeatedly, ten times or more. The rearrangement uses TRBV6-5 and TRBJ2-5; no definite D call. This CDR3 spans 17 amino acids. Trimming shortened V by 4 bases and J by 2 bases, and 20 bases separated the two germline ends. The germline CDR1 and CDR2 sequences are MNHEY and SVGAGI. CDR3 coding DNA: TGTGCCAGCAGTTCTCGCCGGCGAGGCGTATCGCAAGAGACCCAGTACTTC. It yields the protein CASSSRRRGVSQETQYF.

This clonotype occurred a few times. This chain joins TRBV20-1 and TRBJ1-5, with TRBD1 identical over 7 bases. Looked up from germline, CDR1 is DFQATT and CDR2 is SNEGSKA (reference sequence). The CDR3 sequence is 13 residues long. V trimming: 1 base; J trimming: 8 bases; junction bases outside the gene matches: 5. CDR3 coding DNA: TGCAGTGCTAGAGCCGACAGGGAAAAGCCCCAGCATTTT. It specifies CSARADREKPQHF.

This clonotype was picked up many times. The gene calls are TRBV7-2 and TRBJ1-4; D uncertain. The CDR3 runs 13 residues. Germline CDR1 SGHTA, CDR2 FQGNSA. V lost 0 bases and J lost 6, with 5 bases in between. CDR3 region: CASSLAPDEKLFF. The CDR3 region has the DNA TGTGCCAGCAGCTTAGCTCCAGATGAAAAACTGTTTTTT.

The sample holds many counts of this clonotype. The J gene is TRBJ1-4, the V gene TRBV12-3 or TRBV12-4, with D possibly being TRBD1 (6 bases). V lost 3 bases and J 5 bases, leaving 10 bases between the germline ends. The CDR3 has 14 residues. The CDR3 DNA reads TGTGCCAGCAGTTTTGGACAGAAAAATGAAAAACTGTTTTTT. This translates into CASSFGQKNEKLFF.

This clonotype was seen repeatedly, ten times or more. The chain is built from TRBV3-1 and TRBJ1-2, with D possibly being TRBD1 (6 bases). Deletions cut 3 bases from V and 4 bases from J, with 12 bases between. The CDR3 covers 14 residues. CDR1 LGHDT and CDR2 YNNKEL come from the germline V gene (reference sequence). CDR3 sequence reads: CASSHLTGGYGYTF. DNA for the CDR3: TGTGCCAGCAGCCACCTGACAGGAGGCTATGGCTACACCTTC.

This clonotype was detected many times. A read error may account for a junction end that differs from germline. Here the CDR3 reads CASSLPNSEAFF. The CDR3 nucleotides read TGTGCCAGCAGCCTTCCCAACAGTGAAGCTTTCTTT. The chain carries TRBV14 and TRBJ1-1; D is unclear. Looked up from germline, CDR1 is SGHDN and CDR2 is FVKESK. The CDR3 totals 12 residues.